This T cell receptor (beta chain) was profiled in a study of metastatic and nonmetastatic thyroid tumors. V was cut by 5 bases and J by 7 bases, with 14 bases left in between. This CDR3 is built from 14 residues. TCRdb re-processed the PCR reads through MiXCR. The sample has tens of thousands of clones, roughly 24% seen once. There were no patients who had received any treatment before thyroid surgery. Input material: tumor tissue. This clonotype was sampled from a female donor with papillary thyroid cancer or a benign thyroid nodule (not recorded which). Some clones in this sample may be carry-over from other donors' samples. V is TRBV12-3 or TRBV12-4 and J is TRBJ2-2; tentatively, D is TRBD2 (7 bases). CDR3 region: CASSPAGAGGELFF. CDR3 coding DNA: TGTGCCAGCAGTCCGGCGGGGGCAGGCGGGGAGCTGTTTTTT.